The 5 T cell receptor beta chains listed next were all sequenced from one sample in a study of cytomegalovirus exposure and HLA in healthy donors. PCR amplification relied on 60 Vbeta primers (plus 13 Jbeta primers). The table came from immunoSEQ multiplex PCR; TCRdb's copy has only in-frame clones and leaves some out. The sample gives approximately 130,000 clones, 82% of which show up once; 8.1% is in the top ten. The specimen was PBMCs. These receptors were obtained from a woman aged 50 to 60 in good health and CMV-seropositive.

The chain links TRBV7-3 to TRBJ2-1; 7 bases match TRBD1. Trimming removed 0 bases from V and 5 bases from J; junction bases left unmatched: 7. Germline V gives CDR1 SGHTA, CDR2 FQGTGA. The length of the CDR3 is 16 residues. CDR3 loop: CASSLTGTDANNEQFF. For the CDR3, the DNA is TGTGCCAGCAGCTTAACCGGGACAGATGCTAACAATGAGCAGTTCTTC.

The genes are TRBV7-2 and TRBJ2-7; D is perhaps TRBD2 (5 bases). CDR1 is SGHTA and CDR2 is FQGNSA in the germline V gene. The CDR3 is made up of 14 amino acids. V was shortened by 6 bases and J by 0 bases, with 12 bases between the two germline ends. The CDR3 DNA reads as TGTGCCAGCAGGGCAGGTGGGAGCTCCTACGAGCAGTACTTC. Translation gives CASRAGGSSYEQYF.

This clone was found once. The V gene is TRBV18, the J gene TRBJ1-1, with D uncertain. The CDR3 runs to 18 residues. V shed 3 bases and J shed 2 bases, with 22 bases lying between them. The germline gives CDR1 KGHSH, CDR2 LQKENI. The CDR3 DNA follows: TGTGCCAGCTCACCGGTACGTGCGGGGTCCGATGGAAACACTGAAGCTTTCTTT. Its translation is CASSPVRAGSDGNTEAFF. The variable domain in full, with the rest retrieved from reference TRBV18 and TRBJ1-1, is NAGVMQNPRHLVRRRGQEARLRCSPMKGHSHVYWYRQLPEEGLKFMVYLQKENIIDESGMPKERFSAEFPKEGPSILRIQQVVRGDSAAYFCASSPVRAGSDGNTEAFFGQGTRLTVV.

The chain carries TRBV28 and TRBJ1-6; 7 bases are shared with TRBD1. The length of the CDR3 is 16 residues. Germline V CDR1 and CDR2: MDHEN, SYDVKM. V lost 5 bases and J lost 4; bases outside the gene matches: 8. CDR3 loop: CASSPTGVSYNSPLHF. The CDR3 bases are TGTGCCAGCAGTCCTACAGGGGTTTCGTATAATTCACCCCTCCACTTT.

The chain recombines TRBV27 with TRBJ2-5, with D maybe TRBD1 (5 bases). There are 15 residues in the CDR3. The V end was cut by 1 base, the J end by 1 base, with 10 bases between. Germline V lookup: CDR1 MNHEY, CDR2 SMNVEV (reference sequence). This chain's CDR3 is CASSLFQGFQETQYF. The CDR3 coding sequence is TGTGCCAGCAGTTTATTTCAGGGTTTCCAAGAGACCCAGTACTTC.